This T cell receptor beta chain was recovered during a study of shared clonotypes between healthy human individuals. Deletions cut 5 bases from V and 6 bases from J, with 5 bases between. The CDR3 contains 10 residues. Germline V gives CDR1 SNHLY, CDR2 FYNNEI. The table lists this clone with a few counts. Genomic DNA from each subset was divided evenly over several immunoSEQ plates. The table came from immunoSEQ multiplex PCR; TCRdb's copy has only in-frame clones and leaves some out. The sample records fewer than 400,000 clones, about 74% being singletons. This TCR came from a man between 25 and 39 years old in good health. The specimen was memory CD4+ T cells sorted from blood. Subset reported: CD45RA-negative fraction. The V gene is TRBV2, the J gene TRBJ2-7; unclear D gene. Here the CDR3 DNA reads TGTGCCAGCAGTCGGGTCGAGCAGTACTTC. As protein: CASSRVEQYF.